Presented here are 14 T cell receptor beta chains from one specimen sequenced in a study of blood T cell repertoires in COVID-19. Profiling relied on immunoSEQ multiplex PCR, and the TCRdb table lists in-frame clones only, not all of them. The sample lists 210,000 or so clones; under 85% were seen once. Material: PBMCs or T cells enriched from blood (not recorded which). These receptors were taken from a man in his 60s who had recovered from COVID-19.

The rearrangement uses TRBV6-6 and TRBJ2-5; no reliable D call. The V gene's germline CDR1 is MNHNY and CDR2 SVGAGI (reference sequence). Trimming took off 8 bases at V and 6 bases at J, with 10 bases between the two ends. The length of the CDR3 is 11 residues. The CDR3 loop is CASEARKTQYF. The CDR3 DNA follows: TGTGCCAGCGAGGCGCGAAAGACCCAGTACTTC.

The chain joins TRBV19 to TRBJ2-7, with 9 bases aligning to TRBD1. The CDR3 covers 15 residues. The germline V gene has CDR1 LNHDA and CDR2 SQIVND (reference sequence). Trimming took 5 bases from V and 0 from J; bases not matched to a gene: 5. The CDR3 DNA reads TGTGCCAGTAGTCCCGGGACAGGGACCTCCTACGAGCAGTACTTC. This sequence encodes CASSPGTGTSYEQYF. The complete variable domain, with remaining parts taken from reference TRBV19 and TRBJ2-7, reads DGGITQSPKYLFRKEGQNVTLSCEQNLNHDAMYWYRQDPGQGLRLIYYSQIVNDFQKGDIAEGYSVSREKKESFPLTVTSAQKNPTAFYLCASSPGTGTSYEQYFGPGTRLTVT.

The V gene is TRBV3-1 (or the pseudogene TRBV3-2), the J gene TRBJ1-2; D ambiguous. The CDR3 covers 15 residues. Germline V CDR1 and CDR2: LGHDT, YNNKEL (reference sequence). V lost 1 base and J 6 bases, leaving 15 bases between the germline ends. The CDR3 DNA reads TGTGCCAGCAGCCAAGGTGGGCGTCAGCTCAATGGCTACACCTTC. The encoded protein is CASSQGGRQLNGYTF.

This chain connects TRBV19 to TRBJ1-5; TRBD1 is a possible D gene (6 bases). Germline values: CDR1 LNHDA, CDR2 SQIVND (reference sequence). The CDR3 has 13 amino acids. Trimming stripped 6 bases from V and 7 bases from J, with 13 bases between. CDR3 in amino acids: CASSPAQGQPQHF. Here the CDR3 DNA reads TGTGCCAGTAGCCCCGCCCAGGGGCAGCCCCAGCATTTT.

Only a few counts were recorded for this clone. The chain joins TRBV7-2 to TRBJ2-7, with TRBD1 matching over 9 bases. The V gene's germline CDR1 is SGHTA and CDR2 FQGNSA. The CDR3 length is 12 residues. The V gene end was trimmed by 11 bases and the J gene end by 7 bases; junction bases not matched to a gene: 9. The CDR3 spells CAGGQGVGEQYF. The CDR3 coding sequence is TGTGCCGGGGGACAGGGAGTAGGGGAGCAGTACTTC.

The gene calls are TRBV19 and TRBJ1-2, with D uncertain. V was trimmed by 7 bases and J by 3 bases, leaving 21 bases between them. In germline, CDR1 is LNHDA, CDR2 SQIVND (reference sequence). The CDR3 totals 16 residues. As DNA, the CDR3 is TGTGCCAGTACGGGGTTGAAGAGCAAGGAGGACTATGGCTACACCTTC. The encoded protein is CASTGLKSKEDYGYTF.

The chain recombines TRBV10-3 with TRBJ1-2; 7 bases are a match to TRBD1. The ends lost 6 bases at V and 6 bases at J; junction bases unmatched: 7. This CDR3 has 13 residues. The germline V gene has CDR1 ENHRY and CDR2 SYGVKD. CDR3 coding DNA: TGTGCCATCAGGCCGGGACAGCAAAATGGCTACACCTTC. Its protein product is CAIRPGQQNGYTF.

This chain links TRBV6-5 with TRBJ2-7, with TRBD1 matching 7 bases. J was trimmed by 0 bases and V by 6 bases; bases with no gene match: 5. Per germline, CDR1 MNHEY and CDR2 SVGAGI. This CDR3 has 14 residues. For the CDR3, the DNA is TGTGCCAGCAGGAGGGACAGTAGCTCCTACGAGCAGTACTTC. Translation: CASRRDSSSYEQYF.

The DNA for the CDR3 is TGTGCCAGCAGCTTAGCAGCAGGCTCTTTTCCTGAAGCTTTCTTT. Translating gives CASSLAAGSFPEAFF. The chain couples TRBV7-8 to TRBJ1-1, with D unresolved. Germline values: CDR1 SGHVS, CDR2 FQNEAQ. Trimming pared 0 bases from V and 6 bases from J, leaving 14 bases between. The CDR3 covers 15 residues.

This clone has a handful of counts. J is TRBJ1-6 and V is TRBV7-6, with a tentative D call TRBD1 (5 bases). Germline loops: CDR1 SGHVS, CDR2 FNYEAQ. V was shortened by 1 base and J by 5 bases, with 9 bases between the two germline ends. This CDR3 has 15 residues. The CDR3 sequence is CASSLGGIDNSPLHF. CDR3 DNA sequence: TGTGCCAGCAGCTTAGGGGGCATTGATAATTCACCCCTCCACTTT.

This clone is a singleton in its sample. The CDR3 loop reads CASSLFRPADYGYTF. CDR3 sequence (DNA): TGCGCCAGCAGCTTGTTTAGGCCTGCGGACTATGGCTACACCTTC. This rearrangement joins TRBV5-1 to TRBJ1-2, with no clear D. Trimming pared 1 base from V and 3 bases from J, leaving 13 bases between. Germline CDR1 is SGHRS and CDR2 is YFSETQ. This CDR3 contains 15 residues.

The J gene is TRBJ1-6, the V gene TRBV18; 10 bases fit TRBD1. The CDR3 is 15 residues long. CDR1 and CDR2 (germline): KGHSH, LQKENI. Trimming cost V 3 bases and J 7 bases; bases outside gene matches: 3. CDR3 protein: CASSPGTGANSPLHF. Written as DNA, the CDR3 is TGTGCCAGCTCACCGGGGACAGGGGCGAATTCACCCCTCCACTTT.

The CDR3: CASSASRQDYGYTF. In DNA, the CDR3 is TGTGCCAGCAGTGCGTCCCGACAGGACTATGGCTACACCTTC. V gene TRBV2 combines with J gene TRBJ1-2, with D possibly being TRBD1 (6 bases). Germline CDR1 SNHLY, CDR2 FYNNEI. The CDR3 is 14 amino acids. V was trimmed by 4 bases and J by 3 bases, leaving 12 bases between them.

The rearrangement links TRBV7-2 to TRBJ2-7; 9 nucleotides line up with TRBD2. Unmatched junction bases numbered 4, after V lost 1 base and J lost 3 bases. CDR1 SGHTA and CDR2 FQGNSA come from the germline V gene. This CDR3 is built from 15 residues. The CDR3 DNA follows: TGTGCCAGCAGCTTAGGGCCTAGCGGGGACTACGAGCAGTACTTC. Residues: CASSLGPSGDYEQYF. Looking up the rest from reference TRBV7-2 and TRBJ2-7 gives the full variable domain: GAGVSQSPSNKVTEKGKDVELRCDPISGHTALYWYRQSLGQGLEFLIYFQGNSAPDKSGLPSDRFSAERTGGSVSTLTIQRTQQEDSAVYLCASSLGPSGDYEQYFGPGTRLTVT.